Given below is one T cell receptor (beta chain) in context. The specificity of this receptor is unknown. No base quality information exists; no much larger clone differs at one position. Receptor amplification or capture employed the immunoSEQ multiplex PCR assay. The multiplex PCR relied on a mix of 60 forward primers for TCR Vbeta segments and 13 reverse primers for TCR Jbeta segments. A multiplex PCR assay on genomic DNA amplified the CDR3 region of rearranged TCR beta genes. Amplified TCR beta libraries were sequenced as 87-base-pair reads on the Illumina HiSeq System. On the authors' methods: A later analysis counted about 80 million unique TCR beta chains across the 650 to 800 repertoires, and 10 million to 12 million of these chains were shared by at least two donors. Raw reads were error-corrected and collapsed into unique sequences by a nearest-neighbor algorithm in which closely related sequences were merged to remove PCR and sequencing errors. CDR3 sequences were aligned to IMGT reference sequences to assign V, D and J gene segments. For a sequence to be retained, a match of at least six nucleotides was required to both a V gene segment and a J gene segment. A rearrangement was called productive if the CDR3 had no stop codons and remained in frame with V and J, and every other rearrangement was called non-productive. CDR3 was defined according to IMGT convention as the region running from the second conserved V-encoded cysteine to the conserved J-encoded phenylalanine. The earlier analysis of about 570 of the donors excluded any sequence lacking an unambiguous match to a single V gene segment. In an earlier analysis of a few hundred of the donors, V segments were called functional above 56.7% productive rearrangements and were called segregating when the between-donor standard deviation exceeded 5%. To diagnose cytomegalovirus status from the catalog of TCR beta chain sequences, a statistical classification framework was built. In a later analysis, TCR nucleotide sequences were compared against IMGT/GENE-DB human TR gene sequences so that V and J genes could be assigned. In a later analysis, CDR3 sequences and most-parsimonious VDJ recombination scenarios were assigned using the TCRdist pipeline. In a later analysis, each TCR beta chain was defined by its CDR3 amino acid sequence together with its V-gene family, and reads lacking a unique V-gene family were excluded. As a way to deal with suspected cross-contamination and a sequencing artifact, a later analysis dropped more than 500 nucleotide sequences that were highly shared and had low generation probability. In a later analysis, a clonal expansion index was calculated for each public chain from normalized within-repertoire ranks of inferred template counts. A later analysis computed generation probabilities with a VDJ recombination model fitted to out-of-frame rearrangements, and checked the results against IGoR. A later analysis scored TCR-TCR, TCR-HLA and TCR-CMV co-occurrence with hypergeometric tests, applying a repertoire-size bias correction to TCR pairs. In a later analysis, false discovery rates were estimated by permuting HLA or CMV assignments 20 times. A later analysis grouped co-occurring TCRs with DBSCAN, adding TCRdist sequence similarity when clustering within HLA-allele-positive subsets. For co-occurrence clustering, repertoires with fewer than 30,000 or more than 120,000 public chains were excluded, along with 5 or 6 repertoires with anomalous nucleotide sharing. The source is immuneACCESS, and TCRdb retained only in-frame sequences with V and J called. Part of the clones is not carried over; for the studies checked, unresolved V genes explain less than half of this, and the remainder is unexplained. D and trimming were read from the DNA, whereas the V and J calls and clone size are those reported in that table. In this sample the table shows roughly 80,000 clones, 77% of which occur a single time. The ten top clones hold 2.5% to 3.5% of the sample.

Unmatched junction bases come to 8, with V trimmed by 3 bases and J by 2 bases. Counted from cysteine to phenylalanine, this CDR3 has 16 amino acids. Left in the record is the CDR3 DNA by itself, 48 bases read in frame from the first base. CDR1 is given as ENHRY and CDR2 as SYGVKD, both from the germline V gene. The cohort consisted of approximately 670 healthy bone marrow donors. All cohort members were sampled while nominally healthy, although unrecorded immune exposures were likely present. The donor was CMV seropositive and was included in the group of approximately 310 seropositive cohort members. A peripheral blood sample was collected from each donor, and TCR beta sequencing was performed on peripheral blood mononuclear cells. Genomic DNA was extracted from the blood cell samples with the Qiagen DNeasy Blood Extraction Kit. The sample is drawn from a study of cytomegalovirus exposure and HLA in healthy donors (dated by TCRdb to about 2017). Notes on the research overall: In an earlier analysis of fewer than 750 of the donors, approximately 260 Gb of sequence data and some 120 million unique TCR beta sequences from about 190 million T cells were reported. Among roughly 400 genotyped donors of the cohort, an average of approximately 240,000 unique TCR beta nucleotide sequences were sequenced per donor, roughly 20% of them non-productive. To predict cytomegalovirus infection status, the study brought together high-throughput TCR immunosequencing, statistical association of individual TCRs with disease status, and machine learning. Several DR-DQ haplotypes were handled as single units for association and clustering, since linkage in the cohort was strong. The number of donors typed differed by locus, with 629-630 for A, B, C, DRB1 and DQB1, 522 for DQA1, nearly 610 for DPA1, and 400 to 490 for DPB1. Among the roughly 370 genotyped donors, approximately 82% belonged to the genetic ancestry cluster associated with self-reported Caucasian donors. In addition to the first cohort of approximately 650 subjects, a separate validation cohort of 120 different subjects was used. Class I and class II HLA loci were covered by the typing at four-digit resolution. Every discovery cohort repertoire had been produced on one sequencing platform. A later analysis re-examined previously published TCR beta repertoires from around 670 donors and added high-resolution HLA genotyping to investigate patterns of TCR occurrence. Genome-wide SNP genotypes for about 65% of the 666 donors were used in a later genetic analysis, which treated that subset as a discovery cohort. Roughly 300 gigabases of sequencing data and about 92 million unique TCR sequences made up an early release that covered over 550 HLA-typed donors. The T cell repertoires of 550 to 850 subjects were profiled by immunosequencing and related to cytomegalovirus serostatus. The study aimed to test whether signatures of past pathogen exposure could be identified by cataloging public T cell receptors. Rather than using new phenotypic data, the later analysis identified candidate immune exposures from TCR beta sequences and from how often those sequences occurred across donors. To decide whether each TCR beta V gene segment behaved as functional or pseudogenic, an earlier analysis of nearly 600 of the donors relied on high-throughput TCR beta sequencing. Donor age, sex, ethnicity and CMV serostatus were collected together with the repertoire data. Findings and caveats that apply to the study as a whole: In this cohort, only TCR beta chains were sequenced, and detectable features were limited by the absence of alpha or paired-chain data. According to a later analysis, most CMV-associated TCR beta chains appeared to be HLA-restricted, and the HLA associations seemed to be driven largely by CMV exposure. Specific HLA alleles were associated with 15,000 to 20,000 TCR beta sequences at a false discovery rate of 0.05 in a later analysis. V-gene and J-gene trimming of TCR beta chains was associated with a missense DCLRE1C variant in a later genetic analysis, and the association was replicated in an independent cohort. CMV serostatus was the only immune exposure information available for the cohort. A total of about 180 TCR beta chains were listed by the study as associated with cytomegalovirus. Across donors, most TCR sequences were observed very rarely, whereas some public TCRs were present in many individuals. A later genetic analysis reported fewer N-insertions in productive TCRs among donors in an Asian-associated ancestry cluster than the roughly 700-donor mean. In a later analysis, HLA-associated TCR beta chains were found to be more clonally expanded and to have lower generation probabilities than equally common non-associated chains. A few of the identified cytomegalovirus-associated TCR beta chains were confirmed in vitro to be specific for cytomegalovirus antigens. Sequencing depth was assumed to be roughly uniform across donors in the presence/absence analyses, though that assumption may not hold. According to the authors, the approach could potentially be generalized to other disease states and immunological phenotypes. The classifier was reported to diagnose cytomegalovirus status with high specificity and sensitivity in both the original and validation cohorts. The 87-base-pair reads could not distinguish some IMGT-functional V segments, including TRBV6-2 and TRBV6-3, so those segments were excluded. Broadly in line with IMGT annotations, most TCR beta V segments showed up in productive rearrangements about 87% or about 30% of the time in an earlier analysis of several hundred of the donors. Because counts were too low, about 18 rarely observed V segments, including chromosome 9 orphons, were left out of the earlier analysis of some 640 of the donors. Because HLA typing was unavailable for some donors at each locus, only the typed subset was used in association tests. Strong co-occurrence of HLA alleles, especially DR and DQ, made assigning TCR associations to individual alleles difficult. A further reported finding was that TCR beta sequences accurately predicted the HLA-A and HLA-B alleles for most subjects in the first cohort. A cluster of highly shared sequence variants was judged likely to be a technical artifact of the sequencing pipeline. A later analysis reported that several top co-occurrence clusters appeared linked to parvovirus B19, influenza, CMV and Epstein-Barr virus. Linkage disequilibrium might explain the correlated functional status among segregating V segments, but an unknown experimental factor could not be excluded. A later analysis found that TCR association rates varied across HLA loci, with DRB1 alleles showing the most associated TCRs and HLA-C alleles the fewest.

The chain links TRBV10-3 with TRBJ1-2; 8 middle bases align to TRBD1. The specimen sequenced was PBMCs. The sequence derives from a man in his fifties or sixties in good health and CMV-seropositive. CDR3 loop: CAISEEQGEVNYGYTF. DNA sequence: TGTGCCATCAGTGAAGAACAGGGGGAGGTCAACTATGGCTACACCTTC.